Each of the 18 T cell receptor beta chains below was sequenced from the same sample in a study of blood T cell repertoires in COVID-19. TCRdb keeps only in-frame clones here, not all; method: immunoSEQ multiplex PCR. This table holds 150,000 to 200,000 clones, around 79% found once. Sequencing was done on a sample of peripheral blood. The receptors shown here come from a man aged 55 to 70 with active or convalescent COVID-19.

The rearrangement joins TRBV19 to TRBJ2-7, with a possible D match to TRBD1 (6 bases). The germline V gene has CDR1 LNHDA and CDR2 SQIVND (reference sequence). The CDR3 has 14 amino acids. V gave up 4 bases and J gave up 7 bases, with 17 bases separating them. CDR3 amino acids: CASSTGTLNWEQYF. Here the CDR3 DNA reads TGTGCCAGTAGTACTGGGACACTAAATTGGGAGCAGTACTTC. The full variable domain, rest sourced from reference TRBV19 and TRBJ2-7, is DGGITQSPKYLFRKEGQNVTLSCEQNLNHDAMYWYRQDPGQGLRLIYYSQIVNDFQKGDIAEGYSVSREKKESFPLTVTSAQKNPTAFYLCASSTGTLNWEQYFGPGTRLTVT.

This sequence joins TRBV10-3 and TRBJ2-1; D perhaps matches TRBD2 (5 bases). The CDR3 contains 15 residues. Trimming took 6 bases from V and 2 from J, leaving 14 bases between them. Germline-derived CDR1 and CDR2 are ENHRY and SYGVKD. This CDR3 is CAISPRGNAYNEQFF. CDR3 coding DNA: TGTGCCATCAGCCCAAGAGGGAACGCCTACAATGAGCAGTTCTTC.

The V and J genes are TRBV5-4 and TRBJ1-2; unclear D gene. Trimming shortened V by 2 bases and J by 0 bases, and 8 bases separated the two germline ends. This CDR3 is built from 14 residues. CDR1 is SGHNT, CDR2 YYREEE, per germline (reference sequence). The CDR3 loop is CASSLAKSNYGYTF. Here the CDR3 DNA reads TGTGCCAGCAGCTTAGCAAAATCTAACTATGGCTACACCTTC.

The chain carries TRBV19 and TRBJ2-1; perhaps TRBD2 as D (5 bases). The germline V gene encodes CDR1 LNHDA and CDR2 SQIVND (reference sequence). V dropped 3 bases and J dropped 8 bases, with 11 bases sitting between them. The CDR3 is 13 amino acids. In nucleotides, the CDR3 is TGTGCCAGTAGTATGCAGGTGCGGGATGAGCAGTTCTTC. Translating it yields CASSMQVRDEQFF.

This clone was found a few times. This sequence joins TRBV7-9 and TRBJ1-5, with a tentative D call TRBD1 (5 bases). Trimming left V 1 base short and J 4 bases short, with 5 bases between. This CDR3 has 13 residues. CDR1 and CDR2 (germline): SEHNR, FQNEAQ (reference sequence). The DNA of the CDR3 is TGTGCCAGCAGCTTAGGACAGAATCAGCCCCAGCATTTT. Residues: CASSLGQNQPQHF.

J is TRBJ2-7 and V is TRBV3-1 (or the pseudogene TRBV3-2); TRBD2 agrees at 9 bases. The CDR3 covers 14 residues. The trim removed 4 bases at V and 6 bases at J, leaving 7 bases unmatched. Germline V lookup: CDR1 LGHDT, CDR2 YNNKEL (reference sequence). DNA for the CDR3: TGTGCCAGCAGCCTAGCGGGAGAGGCCCCCGAGCAGTACTTC. It is translated as CASSLAGEAPEQYF.

This clone came up a few times. An end of the junction does not agree with germline; a read error may underlie this. This rearrangement joins TRBV4-1 to TRBJ2-7; a possible D gene is TRBD2 (7 bases). There are 19 residues in the CDR3. The germline gives CDR1 MGHRA, CDR2 YSYEKL. The CDR3 reads CASSQGFSGGGGYSFEQYF. The CDR3 DNA is TGCGCCAGCAGCCAAGGGTTCTCAGGAGGGGGGGGGTACTCCTTCGAGCAGTACTTC.

The chain has TRBV4-1 and TRBJ1-2; maybe TRBD1 (5 bases). CDR3 size: 14 residues. Germline V lookup: CDR1 MGHRA, CDR2 YSYEKL. With 0 bases removed from V and 0 bases from J, the gap between germline ends came to 5 bases. DNA of the CDR3: TGCGCCAGCAGCCAAGACAGGGCTAACTATGGCTACACCTTC. It is translated as CASSQDRANYGYTF.

The chain couples TRBV18 to TRBJ2-2; D unresolved. The CDR3 is 14 residues long. V was shortened by 2 bases and J by 3 bases, with 7 bases between the two germline ends. Per the germline V gene, CDR1 is KGHSH and CDR2 is LQKENI. The CDR3 DNA reads TGTGCCAGCTCACCATCTAGATACACCGGGGAGCTGTTTTTT. It encodes CASSPSRYTGELFF. Based on the CDR3 plus reference TRBV18 and TRBJ2-2, the full variable domain is NAGVMQNPRHLVRRRGQEARLRCSPMKGHSHVYWYRQLPEEGLKFMVYLQKENIIDESGMPKERFSAEFPKEGPSILRIQQVVRGDSAAYFCASSPSRYTGELFFGEGSRLTVL.

The rearrangement links TRBV9 to TRBJ2-3; 10 bases align to TRBD2. Germline trimming cut 4 bases from V and 6 bases from J; bases unmatched to any gene: 17. The germline CDR1 and CDR2 sequences are SGDLS and YYNGEE. This CDR3 region has 18 residues. The CDR3 coding sequence is TGTGCCAGCAGCCCACGACAGGGATTGGGACTAGCGCGGGATACGCAGTATTTT. Its protein is CASSPRQGLGLARDTQYF. Filled out from reference TRBV9 and TRBJ2-3, the complete variable domain reads DSGVTQTPKHLITATGQRVTLRCSPRSGDLSVYWYQQSLDQGLQFLIQYYNGEERAKGNILERFSAQQFPDLHSELNLSSLELGDSALYFCASSPRQGLGLARDTQYFGPGTRLTVL.

The chain uses TRBV2 and TRBJ2-5; TRBD2 matches at 7 bases. The junction had 11 bases not matched to a gene; V was cut back by 6 bases and J by 4 bases. This CDR3 is built from 15 residues. Germline loops: CDR1 SNHLY, CDR2 FYNNEI. The CDR3 here is CASRATSALGETQYF. For the CDR3, the DNA is TGTGCCAGCAGGGCAACTAGCGCTTTAGGAGAGACCCAGTACTTC.

In this sample, this clone turned up a few times. The rearrangement links TRBV28 to TRBJ1-5; D call uncertain. The CDR3 totals 14 residues. V was pared by 7 bases and J by 0 bases, with 10 bases between. CDR1 and CDR2 (germline): MDHEN, SYDVKM. CDR3 region: CASKISHSNQPQHF. DNA for the CDR3: TGTGCCAGCAAAATCAGTCATAGCAATCAGCCCCAGCATTTT.

This clone was detected only once. The chain combines TRBV27 with TRBJ2-7; 11 nucleotides match TRBD1. The V and J ends lost 9 bases and 5 bases, in that order; junction bases with no gene match: 9. The V gene's germline CDR1 is MNHEY and CDR2 SMNVEV (reference sequence). The CDR3 extends over 14 amino acids. In nucleotides, the CDR3 is TGTGCCAGTAAACCGGGACAGGGGGTTCACGAGCAGTACTTC. It is translated as CASKPGQGVHEQYF.

The V call is TRBV6-6, the J call TRBJ2-5; D might be TRBD1 (6 bases). Trimming left V 6 bases short and J 3 bases short, with 17 bases between. The CDR3 totals 15 residues. Per germline, CDR1 MNHNY and CDR2 SVGAGI (reference sequence). CDR3 amino acids: CASRALGGSEETQYF. CDR3 sequence (DNA): TGTGCCAGCAGGGCACTTGGGGGCTCAGAAGAGACCCAGTACTTC.

The chain uses TRBV5-1 and TRBJ2-7; 7 bases line up with TRBD1. Per germline, CDR1 SGHRS and CDR2 YFSETQ. CDR3 length equals 17 residues. Trimming cost V 2 bases and J 3 bases; bases outside gene matches: 14. The CDR3 coding sequence is TGCGCCAGCAGCTTTTCCTTATTGACAGGGAGAGACTACGAGCAGTACTTC. Its protein product is CASSFSLLTGRDYEQYF. The full variable domain, its missing parts supplied by reference TRBV5-1 and TRBJ2-7, is KAGVTQTPRYLIKTRGQQVTLSCSPISGHRSVSWYQQTPGQGLQFLFEYFSETQRNKGNFPGRFSGRQFSNSRSEMNVSTLELGDSALYLCASSFSLLTGRDYEQYFGPGTRLTVT.

This clone appeared once. The J gene is TRBJ1-1, the V gene TRBV6-5; 8 bases fit TRBD1. Germline V gene sequence: CDR1 MNHEY, CDR2 SVGAGI. The V segment lost 7 bases and the J segment 4 bases; nucleotides outside the gene matches: 11. The CDR3 covers 15 residues. CDR3 amino acids: CASTSTRQGTTEAFF. Here the CDR3 DNA reads TGTGCCAGCACCTCGACTCGACAGGGGACCACTGAAGCTTTCTTT.

The rearrangement joins TRBV29-1 to TRBJ2-2; D is unresolved. This CDR3 contains 14 residues. Germline CDR1 and CDR2: SQVTM and ANQGSEA. V was pared by 0 bases and J by 4 bases, with 9 bases between. The CDR3 loop is CSVEDITGTGELFF. The CDR3, as DNA: TGCAGCGTTGAAGATATCACGGGCACCGGGGAGCTGTTTTTT.

This clone came up once. The chain couples TRBV19 to TRBJ1-5, with a weak D call TRBD1 (5 bases). The germline gives CDR1 LNHDA, CDR2 SQIVND (reference sequence). Trimming removed 0 bases from V and 7 bases from J, with 13 bases in between. The length of the CDR3 is 15 residues. CDR3 bases: TGTGCCAGTAGTATAGACAGGGAAGAAAACCAGCCCCAGCATTTT. Translating gives CASSIDREENQPQHF.